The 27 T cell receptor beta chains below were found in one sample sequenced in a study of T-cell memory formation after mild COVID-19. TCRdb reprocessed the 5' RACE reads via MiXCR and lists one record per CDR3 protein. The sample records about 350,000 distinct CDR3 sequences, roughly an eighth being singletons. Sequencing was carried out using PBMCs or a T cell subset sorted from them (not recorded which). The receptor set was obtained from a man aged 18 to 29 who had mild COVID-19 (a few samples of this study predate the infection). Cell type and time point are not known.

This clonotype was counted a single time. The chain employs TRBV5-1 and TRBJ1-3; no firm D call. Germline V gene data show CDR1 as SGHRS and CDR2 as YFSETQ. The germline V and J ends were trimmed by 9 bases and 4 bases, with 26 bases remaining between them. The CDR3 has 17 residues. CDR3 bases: TGCGCCATCGCGACCCCAGACACCCCGTACCCGGGAAACACCATATATTTT. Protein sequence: CAIATPDTPYPGNTIYF.

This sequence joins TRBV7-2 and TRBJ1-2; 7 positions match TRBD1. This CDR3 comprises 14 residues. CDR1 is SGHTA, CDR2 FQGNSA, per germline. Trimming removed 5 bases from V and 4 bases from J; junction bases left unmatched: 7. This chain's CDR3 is CASSPGDSFYGYTF. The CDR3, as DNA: TGTGCCAGCAGCCCGGGGGACAGCTTCTATGGCTACACCTTC.

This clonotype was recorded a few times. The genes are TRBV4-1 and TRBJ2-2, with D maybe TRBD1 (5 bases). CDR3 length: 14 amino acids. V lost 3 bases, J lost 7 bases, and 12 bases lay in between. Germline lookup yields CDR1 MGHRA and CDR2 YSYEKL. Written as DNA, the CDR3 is TGCGCCAGCAGCCAGGGGCGCTCCCACGGGGAGCTGTTTTTT. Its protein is CASSQGRSHGELFF.

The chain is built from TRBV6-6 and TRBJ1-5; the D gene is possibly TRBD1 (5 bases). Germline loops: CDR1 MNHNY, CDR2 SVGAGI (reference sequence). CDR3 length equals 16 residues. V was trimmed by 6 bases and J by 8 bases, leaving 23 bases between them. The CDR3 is CASRPHPQGISEPQHF. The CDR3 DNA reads TGTGCCAGCAGACCGCACCCTCAGGGAATCTCGGAGCCCCAGCATTTT.

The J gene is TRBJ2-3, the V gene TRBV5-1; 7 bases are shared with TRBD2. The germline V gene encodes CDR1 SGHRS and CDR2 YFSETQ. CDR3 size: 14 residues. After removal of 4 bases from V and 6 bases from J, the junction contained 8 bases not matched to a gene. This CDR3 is CASSPMTSSDTQYF. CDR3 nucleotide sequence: TGCGCCAGCAGCCCGATGACTAGCTCGGATACGCAGTATTTT.

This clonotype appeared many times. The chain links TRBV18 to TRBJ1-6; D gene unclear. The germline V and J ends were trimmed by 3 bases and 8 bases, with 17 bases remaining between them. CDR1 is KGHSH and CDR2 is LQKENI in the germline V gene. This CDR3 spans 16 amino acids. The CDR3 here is CASSPEGTVNYSPLHF. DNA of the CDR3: TGTGCCAGCTCACCGGAGGGTACCGTGAACTATTCACCCCTCCACTTT. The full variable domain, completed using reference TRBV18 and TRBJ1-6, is NAGVMQNPRHLVRRRGQEARLRCSPMKGHSHVYWYRQLPEEGLKFMVYLQKENIIDESGMPKERFSAEFPKEGPSILRIQQVVRGDSAAYFCASSPEGTVNYSPLHFGNGTRLTVT.

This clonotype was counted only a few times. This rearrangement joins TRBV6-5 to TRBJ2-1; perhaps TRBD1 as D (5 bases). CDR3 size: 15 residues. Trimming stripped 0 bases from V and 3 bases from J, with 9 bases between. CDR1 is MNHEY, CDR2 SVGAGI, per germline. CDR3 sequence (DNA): TGTGCCAGCAGTTACTCGCGGCAGGGCTACAATGAGCAGTTCTTC. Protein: CASSYSRQGYNEQFF.

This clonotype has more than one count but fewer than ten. For the CDR3, the DNA is TGCGCCAGCAGCCAAGAGGGGATTACTAGCACAGATACGCAGTATTTT. As protein: CASSQEGITSTDTQYF. This chain links TRBV4-3 with TRBJ2-3; D unclear. CDR1 LGHNA and CDR2 YSLEER come from the germline V gene. The CDR3 extends over 16 amino acids. Trimming left V 0 bases short and J 0 bases short, with 10 bases between.

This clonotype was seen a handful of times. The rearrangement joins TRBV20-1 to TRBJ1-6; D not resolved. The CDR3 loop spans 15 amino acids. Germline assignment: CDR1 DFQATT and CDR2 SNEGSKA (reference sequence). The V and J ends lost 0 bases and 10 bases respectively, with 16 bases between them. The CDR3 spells CSAREAGRAGSPLHF. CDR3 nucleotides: TGCAGTGCTAGAGAGGCTGGTAGGGCTGGATCACCCCTCCACTTT.

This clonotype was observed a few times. CDR3 amino acids: CASSQGGNSGNTIYF. The CDR3 DNA is TGCGCCAGCAGCCAAGGGGGGAACTCTGGAAACACCATATATTTT. This chain links TRBV4-3 with TRBJ1-3; weak D call: TRBD1 (5 bases). Germline CDR1 reads LGHNA; CDR2 reads YSLEER. V lost 1 base to trimming and J lost 0 bases, with 7 bases between them. This CDR3 spans 15 amino acids.

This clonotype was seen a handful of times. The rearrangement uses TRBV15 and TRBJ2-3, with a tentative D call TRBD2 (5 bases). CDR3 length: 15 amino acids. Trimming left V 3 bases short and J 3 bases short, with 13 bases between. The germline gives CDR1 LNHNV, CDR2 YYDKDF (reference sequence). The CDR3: CATSSQLVSTDTQYF. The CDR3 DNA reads TGTGCCACCAGCAGTCAACTAGTTTCTACAGATACGCAGTATTTT.

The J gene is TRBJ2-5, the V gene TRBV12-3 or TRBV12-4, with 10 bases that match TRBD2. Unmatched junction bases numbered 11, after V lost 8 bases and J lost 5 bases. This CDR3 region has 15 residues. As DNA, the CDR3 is TGTGCCAGCGGCGAAGGAGCGGGGGGGCCGGAGACCCAGTACTTC. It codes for CASGEGAGGPETQYF.

CDR3 sequence reads: CASSPGPGLKFF. CDR3 coding DNA: TGTGCCAGCAGCCCGGGGCCCGGGCTCAAGTTCTTC. This chain links TRBV7-8 with TRBJ2-1, with D perhaps being TRBD1 or TRBD2 (5 bases each). V was pared by 5 bases and J by 14 bases, with 16 bases between. This CDR3 is built from 12 residues. The germline CDR1 and CDR2 sequences are SGHVS and FQNEAQ.

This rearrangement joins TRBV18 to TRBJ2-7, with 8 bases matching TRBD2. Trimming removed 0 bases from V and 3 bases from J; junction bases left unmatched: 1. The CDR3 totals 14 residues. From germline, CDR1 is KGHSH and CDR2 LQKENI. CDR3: CASSPPGTSYEQYF. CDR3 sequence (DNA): TGTGCCAGCTCACCACCCGGGACTAGCTACGAGCAGTACTTC.

CDR3: CASSLPGLAYNEQFF. CDR3 in DNA: TGTGCCAGCTCACTGCCGGGACTAGCTTACAATGAGCAGTTCTTC. V usage is TRBV18 and J usage is TRBJ2-1; 9 nucleotides match TRBD2. The CDR3 extends over 15 amino acids. J lost 4 bases, V lost 4 bases, and 5 bases had no gene match. Per the germline V gene, CDR1 is KGHSH and CDR2 is LQKENI.

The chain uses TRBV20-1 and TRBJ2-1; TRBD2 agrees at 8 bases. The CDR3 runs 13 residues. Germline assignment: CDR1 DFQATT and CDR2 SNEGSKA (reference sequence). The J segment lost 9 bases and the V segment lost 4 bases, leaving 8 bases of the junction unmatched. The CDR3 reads CSAKRLARIEQFF. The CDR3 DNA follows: TGCAGTGCTAAAAGACTAGCGCGGATTGAGCAGTTCTTC.

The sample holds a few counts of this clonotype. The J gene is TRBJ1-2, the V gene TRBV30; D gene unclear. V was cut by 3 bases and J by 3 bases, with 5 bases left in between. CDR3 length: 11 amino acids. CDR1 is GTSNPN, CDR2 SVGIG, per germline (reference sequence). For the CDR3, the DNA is TGTGCCTGGAGGAGATACTATGGCTACACCTTC. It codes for CAWRRYYGYTF.

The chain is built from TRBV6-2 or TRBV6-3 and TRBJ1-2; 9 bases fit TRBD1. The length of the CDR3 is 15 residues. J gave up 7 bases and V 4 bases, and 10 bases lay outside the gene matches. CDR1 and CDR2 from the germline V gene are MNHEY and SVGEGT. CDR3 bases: TGTGCCAGCAGTTGGACCGGGACAGGGCTTTTTGGCTACACCTTC. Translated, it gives CASSWTGTGLFGYTF.

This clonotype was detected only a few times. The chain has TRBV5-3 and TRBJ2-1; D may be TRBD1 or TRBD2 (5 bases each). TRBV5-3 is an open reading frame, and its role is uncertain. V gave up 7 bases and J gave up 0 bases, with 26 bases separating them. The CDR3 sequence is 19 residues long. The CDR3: CARDFPGRKKQSSYNEQFF. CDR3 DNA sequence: TGTGCCAGAGACTTTCCGGGACGGAAGAAACAAAGCTCCTACAATGAGCAGTTCTTC.

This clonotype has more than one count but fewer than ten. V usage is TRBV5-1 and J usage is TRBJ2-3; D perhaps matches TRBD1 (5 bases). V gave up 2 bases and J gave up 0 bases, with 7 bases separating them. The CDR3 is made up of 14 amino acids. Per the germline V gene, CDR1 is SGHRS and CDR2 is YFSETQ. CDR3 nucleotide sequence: TGCGCCAGCAGCTTAGGGGTAAGCACAGATACGCAGTATTTT. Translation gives CASSLGVSTDTQYF.

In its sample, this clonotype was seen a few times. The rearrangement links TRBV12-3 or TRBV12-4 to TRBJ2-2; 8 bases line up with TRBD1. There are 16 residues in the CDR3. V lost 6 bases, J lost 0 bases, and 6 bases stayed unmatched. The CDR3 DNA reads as TGTGCCAGCAGACCGGGACAGGCCGCGAACACCGGGGAGCTGTTTTTT. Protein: CASRPGQAANTGELFF.

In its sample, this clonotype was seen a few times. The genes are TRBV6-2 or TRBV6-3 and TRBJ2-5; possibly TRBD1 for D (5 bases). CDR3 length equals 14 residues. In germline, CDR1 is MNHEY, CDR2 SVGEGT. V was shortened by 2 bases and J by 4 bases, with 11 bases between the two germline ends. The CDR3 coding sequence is TGTGCCAGCAGTTACGCGGCAGGGCGAGAGACCCAGTACTTC. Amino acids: CASSYAAGRETQYF.

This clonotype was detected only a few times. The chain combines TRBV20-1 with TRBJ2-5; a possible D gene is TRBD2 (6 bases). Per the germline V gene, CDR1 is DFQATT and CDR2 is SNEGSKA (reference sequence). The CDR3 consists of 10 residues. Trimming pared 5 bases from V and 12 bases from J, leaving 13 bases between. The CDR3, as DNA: TGCAGTGCTGTATACGGGGGAGAGTACTTC. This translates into CSAVYGGEYF.

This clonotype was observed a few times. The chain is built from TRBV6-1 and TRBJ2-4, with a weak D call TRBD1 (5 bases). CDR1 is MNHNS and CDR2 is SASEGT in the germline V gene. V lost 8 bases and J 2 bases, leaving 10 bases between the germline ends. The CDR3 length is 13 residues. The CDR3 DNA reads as TGTGCCAGCCGCGACAGTACCAAAAACATTCAGTACTTC. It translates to CASRDSTKNIQYF.

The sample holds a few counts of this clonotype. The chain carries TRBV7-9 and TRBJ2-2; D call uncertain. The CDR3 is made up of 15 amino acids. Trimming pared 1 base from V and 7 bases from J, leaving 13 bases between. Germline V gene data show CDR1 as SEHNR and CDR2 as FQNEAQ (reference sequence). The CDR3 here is CASSLDTHWGGELFF. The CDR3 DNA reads TGTGCCAGCAGCTTAGATACCCACTGGGGCGGGGAGCTGTTTTTT. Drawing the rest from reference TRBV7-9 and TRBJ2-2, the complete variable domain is DTGVSQNPRHKITKRGQNVTFRCDPISEHNRLYWYRQTLGQGPEFLTYFQNEAQLEKSRLLSDRFSAERPKGSFSTLEIQRTEQGDSAMYLCASSLDTHWGGELFFGEGSRLTVL.

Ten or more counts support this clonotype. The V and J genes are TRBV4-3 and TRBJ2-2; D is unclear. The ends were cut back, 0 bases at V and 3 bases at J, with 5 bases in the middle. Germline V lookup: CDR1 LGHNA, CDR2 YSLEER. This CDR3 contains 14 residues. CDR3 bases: TGCGCCAGCAGCCAAGACCCAGACACCGGGGAGCTGTTTTTT. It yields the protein CASSQDPDTGELFF.

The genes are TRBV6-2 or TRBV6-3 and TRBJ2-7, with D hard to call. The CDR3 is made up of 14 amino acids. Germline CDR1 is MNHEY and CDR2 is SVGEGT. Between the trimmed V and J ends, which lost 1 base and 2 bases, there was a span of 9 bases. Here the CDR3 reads CASSYLRAPYEQYV. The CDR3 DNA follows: TGTGCCAGCAGTTACTTGAGAGCCCCCTACGAGCAGTACGTC.